Presented here are 18 T cell receptor beta chains from one specimen sequenced in a study of response to subunit inactivated influenza vaccine (dated by TCRdb to the late 2010s). Libraries came from RT-PCR. The instrument given in TCRdb is Illumina HiSeq 2500. TCRdb passed the public sequencing reads through fastp at Q25 and MiXCR, retaining productive beta sequences. Rows with one shared CDR3 protein collapse into an entry with the most common genes and DNA. The sample profile shows more than 150,000 distinct CDR3 sequences; 7.5% to 10% of them were found once. The ten top clones hold around 9.9% of the sample. The input for sequencing was non-naive T cells sorted from PBMCs, taken on the day of vaccination. What this sample's cell subset or site label stands for: memory T cell fraction. These receptor sequences come from a man aged 50-59 years who received an inactivated influenza vaccine. Donor details come from another sample of the same person, matched by shared clones.

This clonotype was detected many times. The chain combines TRBV20-1 with TRBJ2-1, with D tentatively TRBD1 (5 bases). Trimming removed 2 bases from V and 1 base from J, with 9 bases in between. CDR3 length equals 14 residues. The V gene's germline CDR1 is DFQATT and CDR2 SNEGSKA (reference sequence). CDR3 region: CSARTGASYNEQFF. The CDR3 DNA reads TGCAGTGCTAGAACAGGAGCATCCTACAATGAGCAGTTCTTC.

This clonotype was observed a few times. The chain employs TRBV7-8 and TRBJ1-1; no definite D call. Germline V CDR1 and CDR2: SGHVS, FQNEAQ. V was trimmed by 5 bases and J by 10 bases, leaving 14 bases between them. The CDR3 runs to 12 residues. The CDR3 DNA follows: TGTGCCAGCAGCAACCCCGAGGGATCAGCTTTCTTT. It is translated as CASSNPEGSAFF.

The chain carries TRBV7-2 and TRBJ2-5; unclear D gene. Germline V gene data show CDR1 as SGHTA and CDR2 as FQGNSA. The CDR3 extends over 14 amino acids. V lost 1 base, J lost 5 bases, and 11 bases lay in between. CDR3 sequence reads: CASSLVPIRETQYF. As DNA, the CDR3 is TGTGCCAGCAGCTTAGTTCCGATCCGGGAGACCCAGTACTTC.

This chain joins TRBV11-2 and TRBJ2-7; TRBD2 matches 12 bases. This CDR3 is built from 15 residues. Looked up from germline, CDR1 is SGHAT and CDR2 is FQNNGV. After removal of 0 bases from V and 6 bases from J, the junction contained 3 bases not matched to a gene. The CDR3 sequence is CASSLDLAGGFEQYF. The CDR3 coding sequence is TGTGCCAGCAGCTTAGACCTAGCGGGAGGGTTCGAGCAGTACTTC. Using reference TRBV11-2 and TRBJ2-7 for the parts outside the CDR3, the full variable domain is EAGVAQSPRYKIIEKRQSVAFWCNPISGHATLYWYQQILGQGPKLLIQFQNNGVVDDSQLPKDRFSAERLKGVDSTLKIQPAKLEDSAVYLCASSLDLAGGFEQYFGPGTRLTVT.

In its sample, this clonotype was seen many times. V and J are TRBV27 and TRBJ2-2; D is perhaps TRBD2 (5 bases). This CDR3 is built from 14 residues. Trimming cost V 5 bases and J 6 bases, with 13 bases left between them. Germline V gene lookup returns CDR1 MNHEY and CDR2 SMNVEV (reference sequence). The CDR3 DNA reads as TGTGCCAGCAGTCGCGCTATGCGGGCCGGGGAGCTGTTTTTT. This encodes CASSRAMRAGELFF.

This clonotype was observed a few times. The chain couples TRBV4-3 to TRBJ1-4; 9 bases line up with TRBD1. The V gene's germline CDR1 is LGHNA and CDR2 YSLEER. CDR3 length: 15 residues. With V trimmed by 2 bases and J by 7 bases, 5 bases remained unmatched. CDR3 bases: TGCGCCAGCAGCCAACGAGTACAGGGGGCTGAAAAACTGTTTTTT. Protein sequence: CASSQRVQGAEKLFF.

Many counts were recorded for this clonotype. V and J are TRBV5-5 and TRBJ1-2, with a tentative D call TRBD1 (5 bases). V was shortened by 6 bases and J by 3 bases, with 21 bases between the two germline ends. The CDR3 contains 16 residues. CDR1 is SGHKS and CDR2 is YYEKEE in the germline V gene (reference sequence). CDR3 in amino acids: CASTWGIYGGDYGYTF. CDR3 nucleotides: TGTGCCAGCACCTGGGGTATCTACGGGGGGGACTATGGCTACACCTTC.

This clonotype was detected many times. The chain couples TRBV12-3 or TRBV12-4 to TRBJ2-7; TRBD1 agrees at 7 bases. This CDR3 has 13 amino acids. After removal of 6 bases from V and 5 bases from J, the junction contained 7 bases not matched to a gene. The CDR3 protein is CASSWTGRDEQYF. The DNA for the CDR3 is TGTGCCAGCAGCTGGACAGGCCGGGACGAGCAGTACTTC.

J is TRBJ2-7 and V is TRBV19, with D perhaps TRBD1 (6 bases). CDR3 size: 13 residues. Trimming removed 2 bases from V and 1 base from J, with 6 bases in between. The V gene's germline CDR1 is LNHDA and CDR2 SQIVND (reference sequence). The CDR3 here is CASSITGSYEQYF. The CDR3 DNA sequence: TGTGCCAGTAGTATAACAGGGTCCTACGAGCAGTACTTC.

The V gene is TRBV9, the J gene TRBJ1-6; possible D gene TRBD1, 5 bases. This CDR3 has 13 residues. The V and J ends lost 4 bases and 10 bases respectively, with 12 bases between them. Germline CDR1 reads SGDLS; CDR2 reads YYNGEE. CDR3 sequence reads: CASSYTGESPLHF. The CDR3 bases are TGTGCCAGCAGCTACACGGGGGAATCACCCCTCCACTTT.

The J gene is TRBJ2-5, the V gene TRBV6-1; D is possibly TRBD2 (6 bases). This CDR3 spans 15 amino acids. Germline V gene lookup returns CDR1 MNHNS and CDR2 SASEGT. V shed 6 bases and J shed 2 bases, with 16 bases lying between them. The CDR3 coding sequence is TGTGCCAGCAGACGTGAGGGGCTAGCGCAAGAGACCCAGTACTTC. Amino acids: CASRREGLAQETQYF.

This chain uses TRBV3-1 with TRBJ2-5; no clear D gene. V lost 0 bases to trimming and J lost 4 bases, with 6 bases between them. This CDR3 is built from 13 residues. Germline CDR1 reads LGHDT; CDR2 reads YNNKEL (reference sequence). Written as DNA, the CDR3 is TGTGCCAGCAGCCAAGATACTCGAGAGACCCAGTACTTC. It yields the protein CASSQDTRETQYF.

This clonotype has only a few counts. The chain has TRBV5-6 and TRBJ2-7; D perhaps matches TRBD1 (6 bases). The germline CDR1 and CDR2 sequences are SGHDT and YYEEEE. CDR3 length equals 15 residues. V was cut by 4 bases and J by 6 bases, with 20 bases left in between. The CDR3 region is CASSSGQKALGEQYF. The CDR3 nucleotides read TGTGCCAGCAGCAGCGGACAGAAAGCCTTAGGCGAGCAGTACTTC.

The chain combines TRBV5-1 with TRBJ2-7, with TRBD1 matching over 8 bases. This CDR3 contains 15 residues. After removal of 4 bases from V and 3 bases from J, the junction contained 9 bases not matched to a gene. Germline values: CDR1 SGHRS, CDR2 YFSETQ. DNA for the CDR3: TGCGCCAGCAGCGAGTCCCAGGGGGCGGGCTACGAGCAGTACTTC. Translating gives CASSESQGAGYEQYF.

The rearrangement links TRBV2 to TRBJ2-1; 10 bases are shared with TRBD2. The ends lost 5 bases at V and 4 bases at J; junction bases unmatched: 5. CDR1 and CDR2 (germline): SNHLY, FYNNEI. The CDR3 totals 15 residues. CDR3: CASSSGGAGYNEQFF. The CDR3 region has the DNA TGTGCCAGCAGTAGCGGGGGGGCTGGTTACAATGAGCAGTTCTTC. Together with reference TRBV2 and TRBJ2-1, the CDR3 gives the full variable domain: EPEVTQTPSHQVTQMGQEVILRCVPISNHLYFYWYRQILGQKVEFLVSFYNNEISEKSEIFDDQFSVERPDGSNFTLKIRSTKLEDSAMYFCASSSGGAGYNEQFFGPGTRLTVL.

The V call is TRBV19, the J call TRBJ1-1, with TRBD1 as a possible D gene (6 bases). The CDR3 is 13 amino acids. Germline CDR1 is LNHDA and CDR2 is SQIVND (reference sequence). Between the trimmed V and J ends, which lost 7 bases and 0 bases, there was a span of 9 bases. The CDR3 DNA reads as TGTGCCAGTACGACAGGTATGAACACTGAAGCTTTCTTT. Translated, it gives CASTTGMNTEAFF.

This clonotype was counted at least ten times. The rearrangement links TRBV4-3 to TRBJ1-4; maybe TRBD1 (5 bases). Trimming shortened V by 0 bases and J by 4 bases, and 12 bases separated the two germline ends. Germline CDR1 LGHNA, CDR2 YSLEER. The CDR3 spans 16 residues. The CDR3 sequence is CASSQEMGRGNEKLFF. The CDR3 coding sequence is TGCGCCAGCAGCCAAGAAATGGGGCGGGGTAATGAAAAACTGTTTTTT.

This clonotype has a handful of counts. This sequence joins TRBV3-1 and TRBJ1-1; the D is unclear. CDR3 length: 13 amino acids. Trimming shortened V by 1 base and J by 4 bases, and 7 bases separated the two germline ends. CDR1 and CDR2 from the germline V gene are LGHDT and YNNKEL (reference sequence). CDR3 amino acids: CASSQGSFTEAFF. CDR3 nucleotide sequence: TGTGCCAGCAGCCAAGGATCTTTCACTGAAGCTTTCTTT.